These T cell receptor beta chains were read from a single sample in a study of blood T cell repertoires in COVID-19. The table came from immunoSEQ multiplex PCR; TCRdb's copy has only in-frame clones and leaves some out. This table holds about 220,000 clones, 65% to 90% found once. The sample comprised peripheral blood. These receptors all stem from a woman aged 70-85 years with acute or convalescent COVID-19. The CDR3 runs from the conserved cysteine through the conserved F or W. A D gene is named only where the DNA matches it firmly. Not all rows give a size; the values are once, few, many and, for expanded clones, a class.

V,size,J,D,CDR3,DNA
TRBV6-6,-,TRBJ1-1,-,CASRGVGTKYTEAFF,TGTGCCAGCAGAGGTGTCGGCACTAAATACACTGAAGCTTTCTTT
TRBV9,-,TRBJ2-1,TRBD2,CASSVFLAGGFQFF,TGTGCCAGCAGCGTATTTCTGGCGGGGGGTTTTCAGTTCTTC
TRBV5-1,-,TRBJ1-6,TRBD1,CASSLGRGSSPLHF,TGCGCCAGCAGCTTAGGCAGGGGGTCTTCACCCCTCCACTTT
TRBV7-9,-,TRBJ2-7,-,CASSRKDSSAYEQYF,TGTGCCAGCAGCCGAAAGGACAGTTCGGCCTACGAGCAGTACTTC
TRBV4-2,-,TRBJ2-7,TRBD2,CASSRGLAGTSYEQYF,TGTGCCAGCAGCCGAGGACTAGCGGGGACCTCCTACGAGCAGTACTTC
TRBV5-1,-,TRBJ2-2,TRBD1,CASSLGQSGTGELFF,TGCGCCAGCAGCCTGGGACAGAGTGGAACCGGGGAGCTGTTTTTT
TRBV12-3/TRBV12-4,few,TRBJ1-1,-,CASSWTRGEAFF,TGTGCCAGCAGTTGGACAAGGGGTGAAGCTTTCTTT
TRBV12-3/TRBV12-4,-,TRBJ1-1,TRBD1,CASSLGQGAFF,TGTGCCAGCAGTTTGGGACAGGGAGCTTTCTTT
TRBV30,-,TRBJ1-1,-,CAWKNSGNTEAFF,TGTGCCTGGAAAAACAGTGGGAACACTGAAGCTTTCTTT
TRBV30,-,TRBJ1-3,-,CAWRTKNRDTIYF,TGTGCCTGGAGAACCAAGAATCGGGACACCATATATTTT
TRBV19,-,TRBJ1-4,TRBD1,CASSTQGSREKLFF,TGTGCCAGTAGTACACAGGGGTCTCGGGAAAAACTGTTTTTT
TRBV9,-,TRBJ2-5,TRBD1,CASSVGTGMRETQYF,TGTGCCAGCAGCGTTGGGACAGGGATGCGCGAGACCCAGTACTTC
TRBV3-1/TRBV3-2,few,TRBJ1-1,-,CASSQDSNFRGWNTEAFF,TGTGCCAGCAGCCAAGATTCTAACTTCAGGGGATGGAACACTGAAGCTTTCTTT
TRBV7-7,-,TRBJ1-2,-,CASSLRGWPNYGYTF,TGTGCCAGCAGCTTGAGGGGGTGGCCTAACTATGGCTACACCTTC
TRBV24-1,-,TRBJ2-5,TRBD1,CATSDPGQGGETQYF,TGTGCCACCAGTGATCCGGGACAGGGCGGAGAGACCCAGTACTTC
TRBV28,-,TRBJ2-7,-,CASSLWDSSSYEQYF,TGTGCCAGCAGTTTATGGGACAGTTCCTCCTACGAGCAGTACTTC